A selection of T cell receptor beta chains follows, all from one sample in a study of blood T cell repertoires in COVID-19. Sequenced by immunoSEQ multiplex PCR; TCRdb stores in-frame clones only, minus some. The profile shows 95,000 to 150,000 clones, roughly 84% of them singletons. The sequenced sample was PBMCs or T cells enriched from blood (not recorded which). These receptors all stem from a woman aged 25 to 45 who had recovered from COVID-19. CDR3s include the opening cysteine and the closing phenylalanine or tryptophan. The D gene is left open where the match is weak. The size of a clone is reported for some rows only, either as once, few or many, or as a class for expanded clones.

clone size	J gene	D gene	V gene	CDR3 protein	CDR3 DNA
.	TRBJ1-2	.	TRBV19	CASSFKTGVTGYTF	TGTGCCAGTAGTTTCAAAACAGGCGTTACGGGCTACACCTTC
.	TRBJ2-3	.	TRBV5-6	CASSLKLTRRALTDTQYF	TGTGCCAGCAGCTTGAAGTTAACTCGGCGGGCCCTCACAGATACGCAGTATTTT
.	TRBJ2-1	.	TRBV5-6	CASSPVGGGSYNEQFF	TGTGCCAGCAGCCCCGTTGGGGGAGGATCCTACAATGAGCAGTTCTTC
few	TRBJ1-6	.	TRBV27	CASSLSSRASNSPLHF	TGTGCCAGCAGTTTGTCGAGCAGGGCAAGTAATTCACCCCTCCACTTT
.	TRBJ1-2	.	TRBV14	CASSQDLTGYGYTF	TGTGCCAGCAGCCAAGATTTGACAGGCTATGGCTACACCTTC
.	TRBJ2-1	.	TRBV5-4	CASSLRTAYNEQFF	TGTGCCAGCAGCTTACGGACAGCTTACAATGAGCAGTTCTTC
.	TRBJ2-7	TRBD1	TRBV7-6	CASSLGDRVTYEQYF	TGTGCCAGCAGCTTAGGCGACAGGGTAACCTACGAGCAGTACTTC
.	TRBJ2-1	TRBD2	TRBV24-1	CATSDTLAGAYNEQFF	TGTGCCACCAGTGATACCCTAGCGGGGGCCTACAATGAGCAGTTCTTC
few	TRBJ2-2	TRBD2	TRBV5-1	CASRWSSGSPESGELFF	TGCGCCAGCAGGTGGAGTAGCGGGAGCCCCGAGTCCGGGGAGCTGTTTTTT
.	TRBJ2-1	TRBD2	TRBV19	CASSILGTSGEGRQFF	TGTGCCAGTAGTATACTTGGGACTAGCGGGGAGGGTCGGCAGTTCTTC
few	TRBJ2-5	.	TRBV2	CASSSFADSTPRQETQYF	TGTGCCAGCAGTTCCTTCGCGGACTCAACCCCCCGTCAAGAGACCCAGTACTTC
.	TRBJ2-3	TRBD2	TRBV4-2	CASSQVEGGATDTQYF	TGTGCCAGCAGCCAAGTTGAGGGAGGGGCCACAGATACGCAGTATTTT
.	TRBJ2-3	TRBD1	TRBV6-6	CASSPRGQRLTTDTQYF	TGTGCCAGCAGTCCCCGGGGACAGCGTCTTACCACAGATACGCAGTATTTT
.	TRBJ1-3	TRBD1	TRBV19	CASTRRDRSSGNTIYF	TGTGCCAGTACCCGCCGGGACAGGAGCTCTGGAAACACCATATATTTT
.	TRBJ1-2	.	TRBV20-1	CSASVDSVILYGYTF	TGCAGTGCTAGTGTTGACAGTGTGATCCTCTATGGCTACACCTTC
once	TRBJ2-7	.	TRBV18	CASSPRASYEQYF	TGTGCCAGCTCACCACGGGCGTCCTACGAGCAGTACTTC
.	TRBJ2-3	TRBD2	TRBV7-3	CPSSLGVTGGREADTQYF	TGCCCCAGCAGCTTGGGGGTAACGGGGGGGAGGGAAGCAGATACGCAGTATTTT
.	TRBJ1-6	.	TRBV23-1	CASRPILGSSYNSPLHF	TGCGCCAGCAGACCAATCCTAGGGAGCTCCTATAATTCACCCCTCCACTTT
once	TRBJ1-4	.	TRBV4-3	CASSQEIGQPEKLFF	TGCGCCAGCAGCCAAGAGATAGGACAGCCGGAGAAACTGTTTTTT
once	TRBJ1-6	.	TRBV7-9	CASSLGLSNSPLHF	TGTGCCAGCAGCTTGGGACTTTCTAATTCACCCCTCCACTTT
.	TRBJ1-1	.	TRBV7-9	CASSSLGRVGAFF	TGTGCCAGCAGCTCCCTCGGCAGGGTGGGAGCTTTCTTT
.	TRBJ2-3	TRBD2	TRBV7-9	CASSLPTSGRGDTQYF	TGTGCCAGCAGCTTACCGACTAGCGGGAGAGGAGATACGCAGTATTTT
.	TRBJ2-5	TRBD1	TRBV5-1	CASSRGTGQETQYF	TGCGCCAGCAGCCGCGGGACAGGGCAAGAGACCCAGTACTTC
.	TRBJ2-1	.	TRBV19	CASRIRGNEQFF	TGTGCCAGTAGGATTCGGGGTAATGAGCAGTTCTTC
.	TRBJ2-7	TRBD1	TRBV4-3	CASSPEETGGYEQYF	TGCGCCAGCAGCCCAGAGGAGACAGGGGGCTACGAGCAGTACTTC
.	TRBJ2-6	.	TRBV3-1/TRBV3-2	CASSRRVHSGANVLTF	TGTGCCAGCAGCCGTCGGGTCCACTCTGGGGCCAACGTCCTGACTTTC
.	TRBJ2-7	TRBD2	TRBV9	CASSVEGAGVHEQYF	TGTGCCAGCAGCGTAGAAGGAGCGGGAGTCCACGAGCAGTACTTC
few	TRBJ2-7	.	TRBV27	CASSLNRDSYEQYF	TGTGCCAGCAGTTTGAACAGGGACTCCTACGAGCAGTACTTC
.	TRBJ2-1	TRBD2	TRBV6-4	CASSELAGEVYEQFF	TGTGCCAGCAGTGAACTAGCGGGAGAAGTCTATGAGCAGTTCTTC
.	TRBJ2-7	.	TRBV20-1	CSASLAVLRYEQYF	TGCAGTGCTAGTCTAGCAGTGCTCCGCTACGAGCAGTACTTC
.	TRBJ1-6	.	TRBV21-1	CASSRKGASGSPLHF	TGTGCCAGCAGCAGGAAGGGGGCGTCGGGCTCACCCCTCCACTTT
.	TRBJ2-5	TRBD2	TRBV11-2	CASSLEGTRFETQYF	TGTGCCAGCAGCCTTGAGGGGACTAGATTCGAGACCCAGTACTTC
.	TRBJ1-5	.	TRBV12-3/TRBV12-4	CASSFSNNQPQHF	TGTGCCAGCAGTTTTTCCAACAATCAGCCCCAGCATTTT
.	TRBJ1-5	.	TRBV6-1	CASSEDYAGNQPQHF	TGTGCCAGCAGTGAGGATTATGCGGGCAATCAGCCCCAGCATTTT
.	TRBJ1-4	TRBD1	TRBV19	CASSRTGRATNEKLFF	TGTGCCAGTAGCCGGACAGGGAGAGCAACTAATGAAAAACTGTTTTTT
.	TRBJ1-5	TRBD1	TRBV28	CASRRTGNNQPQHF	TGTGCCAGCAGACGGACAGGGAACAATCAGCCCCAGCATTTT
.	TRBJ1-4	.	TRBV14	CASSQDFGVFHF	TGTGCCAGCAGCCAAGATTTCGGGGTATTCCATTTT
.	TRBJ1-5	TRBD1	TRBV6-2/TRBV6-3	CASRPHRGRQPQHF	TGTGCCAGCAGGCCTCACAGGGGCCGGCAGCCCCAGCATTTT
.	TRBJ1-2	TRBD1	TRBV5-4	CASSLGQGFGYTF	TGTGCCAGCAGCTTGGGACAGGGGTTTGGCTACACCTTC
.	TRBJ2-6	.	TRBV5-4	CASSTVISGANVLTF	TGTGCCAGCAGCACAGTCATCTCTGGGGCCAACGTCCTGACTTTC
.	TRBJ2-7	.	TRBV18	CASSPRGAPAYEQYF	TGTGCCAGCTCACCACGGGGCGCCCCGGCCTACGAGCAGTACTTC
once	TRBJ1-3	.	TRBV9	CASSPRGAGAGNTIYF	TGTGCCAGCAGCCCGCGGGGGGCAGGGGCTGGAAACACCATATATTTT
.	TRBJ1-4	TRBD1	TRBV2	CASGGQGMTNEKLFF	TGTGCCAGCGGAGGACAGGGGATGACTAATGAAAAACTGTTTTTT
.	TRBJ1-5	.	TRBV19	CASSTPFVMGLGQPQHF	TGTGCCAGTAGTACCCCCTTTGTTATGGGGCTCGGCCAGCCCCAGCATTTT
.	TRBJ1-4	.	TRBV18	CASSPRGQREEKLFF	TGTGCCAGCTCACCAAGAGGACAGCGCGAGGAAAAACTGTTTTTT
.	TRBJ2-7	TRBD1	TRBV7-6	CASSLEGGSRYEQYF	TGTGCCAGCAGCTTAGAAGGGGGCAGTCGTTACGAGCAGTACTTC
.	TRBJ2-3	TRBD2	TRBV7-3	CASSFGTSGSTDTQYF	TGTGCCAGCAGCTTCGGGACTAGCGGGTCCACAGATACGCAGTATTTT
.	TRBJ2-7	TRBD2	TRBV15	CATRPSGSHLGEQYF	TGTGCCACCAGACCTAGCGGGAGCCATCTGGGGGAGCAGTACTTC
once	TRBJ1-1	.	TRBV3-1/TRBV3-2	CASSHGSRNTEAFF	TGTGCCAGCAGCCACGGGAGCCGGAACACTGAAGCTTTCTTT